This note documents a single TCR beta chain sequence. These data come from a study of blood T cell repertoires in COVID-19. Germline loops: CDR1 MNHEY, CDR2 SVGAGI. Trimming cost V 7 bases and J 7 bases; bases outside gene matches: 7. The CDR3 totals 13 residues. Original analysis: Using reference gene primer amplification, nucleated cell counts were estimated. This table comes from immunoSEQ multiplex PCR, and its TCRdb copy is limited to in-frame clones, with some not included. The V and J calls and clone size were taken over from that table, and D and trimming were inferred from the DNA. Here the sample spans some 350,000 clones, under 95% being singletons.

This receptor was obtained from a woman between 18 and 29 years old who had recovered from COVID-19. Sequencing was carried out using peripheral blood. V gene TRBV6-5 combines with J gene TRBJ1-2, with TRBD1 identical over 9 bases. CDR3 DNA: TGTGCCAGCATAGGACAGGGGCGTCGTGGCTACACCTTC. Encoded protein: CASIGQGRRGYTF.